A single sample gave rise to the 10 T cell receptor beta chains below, sequenced in a study of cytomegalovirus exposure and HLA in healthy donors. The PCR was carried out with 60 Vbeta primers and 13 Jbeta primers. TCRdb's copy holds only in-frame clones and misses some; the assay was immunoSEQ multiplex PCR. The sample yields roughly 150,000 clones, roughly 81% seen once. The sequenced sample consisted of PBMCs. These receptors were collected from a man aged 25 to 45 in good health and CMV-seropositive.

The rearrangement joins TRBV27 to TRBJ2-3; a weak D match, TRBD2 (5 bases). CDR1 and CDR2 from the germline V gene are MNHEY and SMNVEV (reference sequence). This CDR3 is built from 13 residues. The V end lost 5 bases, the J end lost 6 bases, and 12 bases lay between the germline ends. The CDR3 here is CASSIIAFDTQYF. The CDR3 DNA reads as TGTGCCAGCAGTATCATAGCGTTCGATACGCAGTATTTT.

The chain uses TRBV5-1 and TRBJ2-1, with TRBD2 matching over 13 bases. The germline V gene encodes CDR1 SGHRS and CDR2 YFSETQ. V was pared by 4 bases and J by 7 bases, with 5 bases of the junction left unmatched. There are 15 residues in the CDR3. The CDR3 here is CASSMGTSGTNEQFF. The CDR3 coding sequence is TGCGCCAGCAGCATGGGGACTAGCGGGACAAATGAGCAGTTCTTC.

The rearrangement joins TRBV18 to TRBJ2-7; no clear D gene. The V gene's germline CDR1 is KGHSH and CDR2 LQKENI. This CDR3 has 12 residues. Trimming cost V 1 base and J 5 bases, with 6 bases left between them. The CDR3 nucleotides are TGTGCCAGCTCACCACGGCTTGACGAGCAGTACTTC. It is translated as CASSPRLDEQYF.

The chain links TRBV7-9 to TRBJ2-3; no clear D. Per the germline V gene, CDR1 is SEHNR and CDR2 is FQNEAQ (reference sequence). The CDR3 is 13 amino acids. The V and J ends lost 1 base and 6 bases respectively, with 8 bases between them. CDR3 coding DNA: TGTGCCAGCAGCTTAGGATTTAGCGATACGCAGTATTTT. It specifies CASSLGFSDTQYF.

The chain links TRBV27 to TRBJ2-3; TRBD2 agrees at 8 bases. Germline values: CDR1 MNHEY, CDR2 SMNVEV (reference sequence). V shed 8 bases and J 9 bases; nucleotides not matched to a gene: 22. This CDR3 region has 17 residues. The CDR3 sequence is CASGPRGAGGPPLTQYF. In DNA, the CDR3 is TGTGCCAGCGGTCCTAGAGGTGCGGGAGGCCCCCCGTTGACGCAGTATTTT.

The genes are TRBV7-9 and TRBJ1-2, with no clear D. The ends were cut back, 5 bases at V and 7 bases at J, with 11 bases in the middle. The CDR3 extends over 12 amino acids. Germline CDR1 and CDR2: SEHNR and FQNEAQ (reference sequence). The CDR3 coding sequence is TGTGCCAGCAGCGTTTCGGAGGGTGGCTACACCTTC. Translating it yields CASSVSEGGYTF.

This chain links TRBV11-2 with TRBJ1-5, with 10 bases matching TRBD1. V lost 5 bases, J lost 1 base, and 5 bases stayed unmatched. The germline gives CDR1 SGHAT, CDR2 FQNNGV. This CDR3 has 16 amino acids. This CDR3 reads CASSPSGQGSNQPQHF. In DNA form, the CDR3 reads TGTGCCAGCAGCCCCTCGGGACAGGGGAGCAATCAGCCCCAGCATTTT.

The V call is TRBV18, the J call TRBJ1-2; TRBD1 matches at 9 bases. With 4 bases clipped from V and 4 bases from J, the junction kept 7 bases outside the gene matches. CDR1 and CDR2 (germline): KGHSH, LQKENI. This CDR3 has 15 amino acids. The CDR3 reads CASSLDRGGGYGYTF. Written as DNA, the CDR3 is TGTGCCAGCTCACTCGACAGGGGGGGCGGCTATGGCTACACCTTC.

The chain employs TRBV2 and TRBJ1-5; D unclear. The CDR3 runs to 17 residues. V lost 6 bases and J lost 0, with 18 bases in between. The germline CDR1 and CDR2 sequences are SNHLY and FYNNEI. CDR3 nucleotide sequence: TGTGCCAGCAGAGTAACTGAGGGTCTCGGTAGCAATCAGCCCCAGCATTTT. Translated, it gives CASRVTEGLGSNQPQHF.

There are a few counts of this clone. The rearrangement uses TRBV5-1 and TRBJ1-1; 10 positions match TRBD1. Germline CDR1 is SGHRS and CDR2 is YFSETQ. This CDR3 region has 16 residues. Trimming at V came to 4 bases and at J to 5 bases, leaving 11 bases not matched to a gene. The DNA for the CDR3 is TGCGCCAGCAGCCCCGGGACAGGGGATCGGGTGACTGAAGCTTTCTTT. It translates to CASSPGTGDRVTEAFF.